This entry lists 29 T cell receptor beta chains sequenced from one sample in a study of regulatory T cells in long-lasting Graves disease. Time point defined: newly diagnosed GD, antithyroid drugs for less than 3 months. PBMC RNA served as the TCR library source. The authors built TCR beta libraries using iRepertoire HTBI primers and Arm-PCR of CDR3 regions. Using its own MiXCR run on the multiplex PCR reads, TCRdb lists one record per CDR3 protein. The data contain roughly 440,000 distinct CDR3 sequences, about a sixth of them seen just once; the ten biggest clones take up approximately 22%. The data also belong to a second study, concerning T cells in Graves' hyperthyroidism and ophthalmopathy.

The sequences come from peripheral blood mononuclear cells (PBMCs), collected at new diagnosis, from a patient treated with antithyroid drugs. The receptor source for this set is a woman aged 18-30 years with Graves disease.

On this clonotype: One end of the junction is discordant with germline, which a read error may explain. The V gene is TRBV11-1, the J gene TRBJ2-2, with D perhaps given as TRBD1 or TRBD2 (5 bases each). The CDR3 has 18 residues. CDR1 is SGHAT, CDR2 FQDESV, per germline (reference sequence). Here the CDR3 reads CASSQVLRRGPNFGELFF. The CDR3 region has the DNA TGCGCCAGCAGCCAAGTACTGCGCCGGGGACCGAATTTTGGGGAGCTGTTTTTT.

The sample holds many counts of this clonotype. The rearrangement joins TRBV7-9 to TRBJ2-7; 8 bases match TRBD2. The V and J ends lost 6 bases and 0 bases, in that order; junction bases with no gene match: 10. The V gene's germline CDR1 is SEHNR and CDR2 FQNEAQ (reference sequence). This CDR3 comprises 16 residues. CDR3 nucleotide sequence: TGTGCCAGCAGTCCAACGACCGGGACTAGCTCCTACGAGCAGTACTTC. Amino acids: CASSPTTGTSSYEQYF.

This clonotype appeared many times. V is TRBV2 and J is TRBJ2-4; D may correspond to TRBD1 or TRBD2 (6 bases each). Trimming shortened V by 3 bases and J by 9 bases, and 12 bases separated the two germline ends. CDR3 length: 13 residues. CDR1 SNHLY and CDR2 FYNNEI come from the germline V gene. CDR3 coding DNA: TGTGCCAGCAGTGAGGGGGCGGGGCGCATTCAGTACTTC. It specifies CASSEGAGRIQYF.

In its sample, this clonotype was seen a few times. The rearrangement links TRBV28 to TRBJ2-7, with a possible D match to TRBD2 (5 bases). Germline CDR1 reads MDHEN; CDR2 reads SYDVKM. V gave up 4 bases and J gave up 5 bases, with 18 bases separating them. CDR3 size: 15 residues. CDR3 DNA sequence: TGTGCCAGCAGTTCTACCCAGCGAGGGATGAACGAGCAGTACTTC. This encodes CASSSTQRGMNEQYF.

This clonotype was picked up a small number of times. The CDR3 sequence is CASSSWTGGNEQFF. The CDR3 DNA is TGTGCCAGCAGTAGTTGGACAGGAGGCAATGAGCAGTTCTTC. The chain joins TRBV7-9 to TRBJ2-1, with 7 bases that match TRBD1. Germline CDR1 reads SEHNR; CDR2 reads FQNEAQ (reference sequence). The CDR3 loop spans 14 amino acids. J gave up 6 bases and V 6 bases, and 8 bases lay outside the gene matches.

This clonotype was counted at least ten times. This chain uses TRBV6-1 with TRBJ2-1, with a tentative D call TRBD1 (6 bases). Looked up from germline, CDR1 is MNHNS and CDR2 is SASEGT. The CDR3 runs 22 residues. The V end was cut by 6 bases, the J end by 4 bases, with 37 bases between. The CDR3 region is CASSVYSLRVWDKRRPYNEQFF. Here the CDR3 DNA reads TGTGCCAGCAGCGTATACTCCCTTAGGGTATGGGACAAGCGGAGGCCTTACAATGAGCAGTTCTTC.

This clonotype was seen only a few times. The rearrangement links TRBV20-1 to TRBJ2-5; no clear D gene. Looked up from germline, CDR1 is DFQATT and CDR2 is SNEGSKA (reference sequence). V was trimmed by 3 bases and J by 0 bases, leaving 5 bases between them. This CDR3 comprises 12 residues. CDR3 nucleotides: TGCAGTGCTAGTAAGAACCAAGAGACCCAGTACTTC. Its translation is CSASKNQETQYF.

This clonotype was seen more than once but under ten times. The genes are TRBV5-1 and TRBJ1-4; D call uncertain. V lost 6 bases to trimming and J lost 5 bases, with 17 bases between them. The length of the CDR3 is 15 residues. Germline V gene data show CDR1 as SGHRS and CDR2 as YFSETQ. The CDR3 nucleotides read TGCGCCAGCACCATAGACCGAGCGGGGAATGAAAAACTGTTTTTT. Translating gives CASTIDRAGNEKLFF.

The V and J genes are TRBV5-1 and TRBJ2-1, with TRBD2 matching 13 bases. There are 16 residues in the CDR3. Trimming took 0 bases from V and 9 from J; bases not matched to a gene: 6. CDR1 is SGHRS and CDR2 is YFSETQ in the germline V gene. CDR3 DNA sequence: TGCGCCAGCAGCTTGGCCACTAGCGGGAGGGCCGGTGAGCAGTTCTTC. It specifies CASSLATSGRAGEQFF.

In its sample, this clonotype was seen many times. V gene TRBV18 combines with J gene TRBJ2-7, with a tentative D call TRBD1 (5 bases). Trimming stripped 1 base from V and 3 bases from J, with 13 bases between. Germline values: CDR1 KGHSH, CDR2 LQKENI. The CDR3 contains 15 residues. CDR3: CASSPLPAQGYEQYF. CDR3 bases: TGTGCCAGCTCACCACTCCCTGCGCAGGGCTACGAGCAGTACTTC.

This clonotype was detected many times. The CDR3 sequence: CSARPPTSGVNTGELFF. The CDR3 region has the DNA TGCAGTGCTAGACCACCGACTAGCGGAGTGAACACCGGGGAGCTGTTTTTT. The chain employs TRBV20-1 and TRBJ2-2; 9 bases line up with TRBD2. The CDR3 is made up of 17 amino acids. CDR1 and CDR2 (germline): DFQATT, SNEGSKA (reference sequence). V lost 2 bases, J lost 1 base, and 8 bases stayed unmatched.

This clonotype was seen many times. The V and J genes are TRBV11-2 and TRBJ2-7, with D perhaps given as TRBD1 or TRBD2 (5 bases each). The germline CDR1 and CDR2 sequences are SGHAT and FQNNGV. V lost 7 bases, J lost 4 bases, and 14 bases lay in between. The CDR3 has 13 residues. CDR3 protein: CASTGTSAYEQYF. The CDR3 coding sequence is TGTGCCAGCACCGGGACCTCTGCTTACGAGCAGTACTTC.

This clonotype has at least ten counts. This chain uses TRBV3-1 with TRBJ1-1; unclear D gene. CDR3 length equals 13 residues. Between the trimmed V and J ends, which lost 6 bases and 1 base, there was a span of 9 bases. CDR1 and CDR2 (germline): LGHDT, YNNKEL (reference sequence). The CDR3, as DNA: TGTGCCAGCAGTATCCCAGGGAACACTGAAGCTTTCTTT. Translating gives CASSIPGNTEAFF.

V and J are TRBV19 and TRBJ2-7; the D is unclear. CDR1 LNHDA and CDR2 SQIVND come from the germline V gene (reference sequence). With 1 base removed from V and 0 bases from J, the gap between germline ends came to 10 bases. CDR3 length: 15 amino acids. The CDR3 coding sequence is TGTGCCAGTAGTATAGTGGCGGATAGCTCCTACGAGCAGTACTTC. Translating gives CASSIVADSSYEQYF. Variable domain in full (rest from reference TRBV19 and TRBJ2-7): DGGITQSPKYLFRKEGQNVTLSCEQNLNHDAMYWYRQDPGQGLRLIYYSQIVNDFQKGDIAEGYSVSREKKESFPLTVTSAQKNPTAFYLCASSIVADSSYEQYFGPGTRLTVT.

This clonotype was found many times. This chain joins TRBV20-1 and TRBJ2-3; D is undetermined. The CDR3 runs to 15 residues. CDR1 is DFQATT and CDR2 is SNEGSKA in the germline V gene (reference sequence). The germline V and J ends were trimmed by 1 base and 3 bases, with 14 bases remaining between them. Here the CDR3 reads CSARGNVKTTDTQYF. CDR3 in DNA: TGCAGTGCTAGAGGGAACGTAAAGACTACAGATACGCAGTATTTT.

This clonotype has more than one count but fewer than ten. CDR3 DNA: TGCAGTGCTAGGTTGATTGACCGCCTAACTCAGCCCCAGCATTTT. Residues: CSARLIDRLTQPQHF. This chain joins TRBV20-1 and TRBJ1-5; D unresolved. This CDR3 is built from 15 residues. The germline CDR1 and CDR2 sequences are DFQATT and SNEGSKA (reference sequence). The V end lost 3 bases, the J end lost 6 bases, and 18 bases lay between the germline ends.

V and J are TRBV29-1 and TRBJ1-1, with TRBD1 as a possible D gene (5 bases). Germline lookup yields CDR1 SQVTM and CDR2 ANQGSEA. V was trimmed by 4 bases and J by 6 bases, leaving 12 bases between them. CDR3 length: 12 amino acids. CDR3: CSVGGDLAEAFF. The CDR3 bases are TGCAGCGTTGGAGGGGACCTTGCTGAAGCTTTCTTT.

This clonotype has a handful of counts. The V and J genes are TRBV28 and TRBJ2-1, with TRBD2 matching 11 bases. This CDR3 spans 15 amino acids. The germline V gene has CDR1 MDHEN and CDR2 SYDVKM. The V and J ends lost 5 bases and 9 bases, in that order; junction bases with no gene match: 9. The CDR3: CASSPLAGGVGEQFF. DNA of the CDR3: TGTGCCAGCAGTCCCCTAGCGGGAGGAGTGGGTGAGCAGTTCTTC. Drawing the rest from reference TRBV28 and TRBJ2-1, the complete variable domain is DVKVTQSSRYLVKRTGEKVFLECVQDMDHENMFWYRQDPGLGLRLIYFSYDVKMKEKGDIPEGYSVSREKKERFSLILESASTNQTSMYLCASSPLAGGVGEQFFGPGTRLTVL.

This clonotype appeared a few times. Just one base apart from a much larger clone, this may be a read error. The V call is TRBV2, the J call TRBJ2-1; D possibly corresponds to TRBD1 (5 bases). Germline CDR1 is SNHLY and CDR2 is FYNNEI. The CDR3 sequence is 13 residues long. V was trimmed by 8 bases and J by 8 bases, leaving 16 bases between them. CDR3 amino acids: CASSETVWDEQFF. The CDR3 coding sequence is TGTGCCAGCTCCGAGACAGTTTGGGATGAGCAGTTCTTC.

The chain links TRBV20-1 to TRBJ2-2; 8 bases line up with TRBD2. CDR1 and CDR2 (germline): DFQATT, SNEGSKA (reference sequence). J was trimmed by 0 bases and V by 5 bases; bases with no gene match: 5. The CDR3 length is 15 residues. The CDR3 nucleotides read TGCAGTGCTCGGGAGGGCCGAACGAACACCGGGGAGCTGTTTTTT. The encoded protein is CSAREGRTNTGELFF.

There are many counts of this clonotype. V is TRBV29-1 and J is TRBJ2-2, with D perhaps assigned TRBD1 or TRBD2 (6 bases each). V was cut by 6 bases and J by 4 bases, with 15 bases left in between. Germline V gene lookup returns CDR1 SQVTM and CDR2 ANQGSEA. The CDR3 contains 14 residues. The CDR3 nucleotides read TGCAGCGTCGCCCCCCGGGGGCGCACCGGGGAGCTGTTTTTT. This encodes CSVAPRGRTGELFF.

This clonotype was observed at least ten times. V usage is TRBV5-1 and J usage is TRBJ2-7, with D perhaps matching TRBD1 (6 bases). Germline V gives CDR1 SGHRS, CDR2 YFSETQ. The CDR3 runs 14 residues. Trimming took 3 bases from V and 1 from J, leaving 11 bases between them. The CDR3 DNA reads TGCGCCAGCAGCTCTACCAGGGGATCCTACGAGCAGTACTTC. Its translation is CASSSTRGSYEQYF. The variable domain in full, with the rest retrieved from reference TRBV5-1 and TRBJ2-7, is KAGVTQTPRYLIKTRGQQVTLSCSPISGHRSVSWYQQTPGQGLQFLFEYFSETQRNKGNFPGRFSGRQFSNSRSEMNVSTLELGDSALYLCASSSTRGSYEQYFGPGTRLTVT.

This clonotype was seen only a few times. V is TRBV10-1 and J is TRBJ2-3; D not resolved. V lost 2 bases and J lost 4, with 10 bases in between. Germline V gives CDR1 WNHNN, CDR2 SYGVQD (reference sequence). The CDR3 spans 14 residues. The CDR3 here is CASSETLEADTQYF. In nucleotides, the CDR3 is TGCGCCAGCAGTGAGACGCTAGAGGCAGATACGCAGTATTTT.

A word on this clonotype: A clone one base away is much larger, so this may be a read error. This sequence joins TRBV2 and TRBJ2-7; D is ambiguous. The germline V gene has CDR1 SNHLY and CDR2 FYNNEI. There are 13 residues in the CDR3. V lost 10 bases and J lost 7, with 20 bases in between. The CDR3 sequence: CATHSSSYNEQYF. The CDR3 DNA reads TGTGCCACACATAGCTCCTCCTACAATGAGCAGTACTTC.

A few counts support this clonotype. The rearrangement joins TRBV2 to TRBJ2-6; the D is unclear. The V gene's germline CDR1 is SNHLY and CDR2 FYNNEI. The V gene lost 3 bases and the J gene lost 1 base, with 7 bases spanning the gap. The CDR3 has 15 residues. CDR3 nucleotides: TGTGCCAGCAGTGATAAGGTGTCTGGGGCCAACGTCCTGACTTTC. It is translated as CASSDKVSGANVLTF.

V is TRBV5-6 and J is TRBJ2-7, with D perhaps TRBD2 (6 bases). Germline-derived CDR1 and CDR2 are SGHDT and YYEEEE. The CDR3 contains 14 residues. V shed 3 bases and J shed 2 bases, with 12 bases lying between them. CDR3 sequence: CASSSGLHTYEQYF. The CDR3 DNA follows: TGTGCCAGCAGCTCGGGACTCCACACCTACGAGCAGTACTTC.

This clonotype has ten or more counts. The chain uses TRBV7-2 and TRBJ2-1; either TRBD1 or TRBD2 may fit D (5 bases each). This CDR3 has 14 amino acids. Germline V lookup: CDR1 SGHTA, CDR2 FQGNSA. Trimming removed 5 bases at V and 12 bases at J, with 20 bases between. CDR3 amino acids: CASSPNVRVAGQFF. The CDR3 DNA is TGTGCCAGCAGCCCCAACGTCAGGGTCGCGGGGCAGTTCTTC.

CDR3 in DNA: TGTGCCAGTAGTATAGCGGCAGTAAATGAGCAGTTCTTC. Translated, it gives CASSIAAVNEQFF. The gene calls are TRBV19 and TRBJ2-1; D ambiguous. Between the trimmed V and J ends, which lost 1 base and 7 bases, there was a span of 8 bases. The germline V gene has CDR1 LNHDA and CDR2 SQIVND (reference sequence). The CDR3 extends over 13 amino acids.

This clonotype was recorded at least ten times. A much larger clone lies a single base off, so this may be a read error. V usage is TRBV7-9 and J usage is TRBJ2-3; TRBD2 agrees at 14 bases. Germline trimming cut 4 bases from V and 5 bases from J; bases unmatched to any gene: 2. The CDR3 is made up of 15 amino acids. The germline gives CDR1 SEHNR, CDR2 FQNEAQ (reference sequence). CDR3 region: CASSSGLAGVDTQYF. CDR3 coding DNA: TGTGCCAGCAGCTCGGGACTAGCGGGAGTAGATACGCAGTATTTT.